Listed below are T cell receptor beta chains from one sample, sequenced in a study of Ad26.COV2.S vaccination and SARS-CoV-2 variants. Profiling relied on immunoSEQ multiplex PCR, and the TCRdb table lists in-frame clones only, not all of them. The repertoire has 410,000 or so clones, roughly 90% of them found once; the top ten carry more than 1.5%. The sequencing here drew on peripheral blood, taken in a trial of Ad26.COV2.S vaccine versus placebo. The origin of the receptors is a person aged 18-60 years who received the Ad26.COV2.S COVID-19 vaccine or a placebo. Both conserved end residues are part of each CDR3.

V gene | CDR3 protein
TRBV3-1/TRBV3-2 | CASSQDPGGRPSGNTIYF
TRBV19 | CASSGGGYEQYF
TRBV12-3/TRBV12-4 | CASSLGGNTEAFF
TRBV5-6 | CASSFPIGSNQPQHF
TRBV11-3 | CASSRDNSYEQYF
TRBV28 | CASRTGATNEKLFF
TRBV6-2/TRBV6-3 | CASSYSNREDEKLFF
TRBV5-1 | CASSLELYNEQFF
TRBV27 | CASSSAGTGVTEAFF
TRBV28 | CASSLPAASPEAFF
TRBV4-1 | CASSQDTNTEAFF
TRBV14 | CASSQVERGGQFF
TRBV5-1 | CASSYDGTGYEQYF
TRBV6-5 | CASSYSPSSYNSPLHF
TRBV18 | CASSLAGVQETQYF
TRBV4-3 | CASSQDRGVAYEQYF
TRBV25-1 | CASSERAGSTGYTF
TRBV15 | CATSRSGTGESGANVLTF
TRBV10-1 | CASSDNLNTEAFF
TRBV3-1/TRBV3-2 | CASSQDCVDGLLAKNIQYF
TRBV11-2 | CASSLDRDEQFF
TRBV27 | CASSYQRTNYEQYF
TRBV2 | CAGTGLPGYEQYF
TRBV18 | CASSVPGTVFYNEQFF
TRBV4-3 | CASSQDRWGSGNTIYF
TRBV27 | CASSLMDSYNEQFF
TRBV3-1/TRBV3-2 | CASSQEGPQGRGNTIYF
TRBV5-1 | CASSPDGNTEAFF
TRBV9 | CASTTTGTENIQYF
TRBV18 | CASSLRDTEYNEQFF
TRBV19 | CASRDFFDRGRTVDTEAFF
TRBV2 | CASSDPAAGDLPGANVLTF
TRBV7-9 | CASSTTVNTGELFF
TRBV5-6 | CASSLEGQGVYEQYF
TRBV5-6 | CASSFDTGTLNEKLFF
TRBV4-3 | CASSQEGTGGSHEQFF
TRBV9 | CASSVGFDVGQTLNFNYGYTF
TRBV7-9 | CASSSSGRNQETQYF
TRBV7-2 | CASSLGGTGNEQFF
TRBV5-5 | CASSWGQGLREQYF
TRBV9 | CASSVSGTAVYNSPLHF
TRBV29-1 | CSVDPRTYGYTF
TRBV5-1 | CASSLAVGTGSTFF
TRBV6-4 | CASSDSGGGTDTQYF
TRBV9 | CASSVGWGETQYF
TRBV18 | CASSPGLAGAGNEQFF
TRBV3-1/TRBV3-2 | CASSQVVPSHHSGTGGSQDNEQFF
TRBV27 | CASSSPRQGYNEQFF
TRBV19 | CAKDRGLPTRLFVSYTF
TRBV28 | CASSPSGILGEAFF
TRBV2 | CATKQGYTEAFF
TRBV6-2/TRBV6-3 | CASSYLGQGGYEQYF
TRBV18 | CASSPRLVQGGDSPLHF